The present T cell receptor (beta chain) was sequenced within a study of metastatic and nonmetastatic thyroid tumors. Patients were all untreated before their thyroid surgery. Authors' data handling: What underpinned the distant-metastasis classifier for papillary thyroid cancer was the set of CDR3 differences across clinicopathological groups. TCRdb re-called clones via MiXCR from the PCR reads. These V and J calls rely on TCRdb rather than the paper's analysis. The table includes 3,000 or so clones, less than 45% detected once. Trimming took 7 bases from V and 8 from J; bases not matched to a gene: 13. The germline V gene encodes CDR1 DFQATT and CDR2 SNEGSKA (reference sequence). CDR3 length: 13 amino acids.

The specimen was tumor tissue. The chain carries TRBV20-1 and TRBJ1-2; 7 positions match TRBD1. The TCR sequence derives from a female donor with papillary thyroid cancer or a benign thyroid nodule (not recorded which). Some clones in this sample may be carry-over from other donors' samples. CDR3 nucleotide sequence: TGCAGTGTCATCCCGTCAGGGGGTTGGGGCTACACCTTC. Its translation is CSVIPSGGWGYTF.